The 18 T cell receptor beta chains given below trace back to one sample, sequenced in a study of PD-1 blockade in classical Hodgkin lymphoma. The time point: cycle 4 day 1 (C4D1), after around six weeks of nivolumab. Each patient experienced a relapse that followed autologous stem cell transplantation, and brentuximab vedotin exposure varied. The table came from immunoSEQ multiplex PCR; TCRdb's copy has only in-frame clones and leaves some out. The sample carries around 25,000 clones, 72% recorded once. Specimen: peripheral blood mononuclear cells (PBMCs), collected before the fourth cycle of nivolumab. The receptors were sampled from a human donor with classical Hodgkin lymphoma.

V usage is TRBV28 and J usage is TRBJ1-2; D not resolved. Deletions cut 9 bases from V and 0 bases from J, with 14 bases between. The CDR3 has 14 residues. The germline CDR1 and CDR2 sequences are MDHEN and SYDVKM. CDR3 sequence reads: CASTDGFPNYGYTF. Here the CDR3 DNA reads TGTGCCAGTACGGACGGATTTCCTAACTATGGCTACACCTTC.

This CDR3 reads CASTTSTDTQYF. The CDR3 coding sequence is TGTGCCAGCACCACTAGCACAGATACGCAGTATTTT. The chain uses TRBV28 and TRBJ2-3; no firm D call. The CDR3 is 12 residues long. The germline V and J ends were trimmed by 7 bases and 0 bases, with 5 bases remaining between them. The germline gives CDR1 MDHEN, CDR2 SYDVKM.

This clone was counted only a few times. The V gene is TRBV5-1, the J gene TRBJ1-1; D possibly corresponds to TRBD1 (6 bases). Trimming took 0 bases from V and 1 from J, leaving 7 bases between them. Germline values: CDR1 SGHRS, CDR2 YFSETQ. CDR3 size: 14 residues. CDR3 nucleotides: TGCGCCAGCAGCTTGGACAGGGCGAACACTGAAGCTTTCTTT. Protein: CASSLDRANTEAFF.

V is TRBV6-6 and J is TRBJ1-1, with D hard to call. The CDR3 covers 14 residues. Germline assignment: CDR1 MNHNY and CDR2 SVGAGI (reference sequence). V was pared by 11 bases and J by 2 bases, with 18 bases between. CDR3: CAGSAPQPNTEAFF. CDR3 DNA: TGTGCCGGGTCCGCTCCACAGCCTAACACTGAAGCTTTCTTT.

This clone has more than one count but fewer than ten. The genes are TRBV19 and TRBJ2-2; 9 nucleotides match TRBD1. Per the germline V gene, CDR1 is LNHDA and CDR2 is SQIVND (reference sequence). The CDR3 is 17 amino acids. After removal of 6 bases from V and 6 bases from J, the junction contained 14 bases not matched to a gene. CDR3: CASRNSILGQGAGELFF. The CDR3 nucleotides read TGTGCCAGTAGAAATAGTATCCTGGGACAGGGAGCCGGGGAGCTGTTTTTT.

The CDR3, as DNA: TGTGCCTGGAGTGTATCCGAGAACACTGAAGCTTTCTTT. This sequence encodes CAWSVSENTEAFF. V is TRBV30 and J is TRBJ1-1; no reliable D call. The CDR3 consists of 13 residues. Germline V gene lookup returns CDR1 GTSNPN and CDR2 SVGIG (reference sequence). Trimming removed 0 bases at V and 1 base at J, with 6 bases between.

J is TRBJ2-7 and V is TRBV30, with D possibly being TRBD1 (7 bases). Germline CDR1 and CDR2: GTSNPN and SVGIG (reference sequence). The V end lost 2 bases, the J end lost 0 bases, and 11 bases lay between the germline ends. The CDR3 covers 14 residues. CDR3 coding DNA: TGTGCCTGGAGTCTTCAGGGGGGCTCCTACGAGCAGTACTTC. Its translation: CAWSLQGGSYEQYF.

The CDR3 DNA sequence: TGCGCCAGCAGCTTGGGACAGGGAAACAATGAGCAGTTCTTC. It translates to CASSLGQGNNEQFF. V and J are TRBV5-1 and TRBJ2-1; 7 nucleotides agree with TRBD1. This CDR3 region has 14 residues. Germline assignment: CDR1 SGHRS and CDR2 YFSETQ. V lost 0 bases to trimming and J lost 5 bases; unmatched junction nucleotides: 2.

This chain connects TRBV28 to TRBJ1-2; D possibly corresponds to TRBD1 (5 bases). Germline CDR1 and CDR2: MDHEN and SYDVKM. V lost 4 bases and J 1 base, leaving 13 bases between the germline ends. The CDR3 has 15 residues. In DNA form, the CDR3 reads TGTGCCAGCAGTTCCCCGGGACTGAATAACTATGGCTACACCTTC. This gives the protein CASSSPGLNNYGYTF.

The CDR3 sequence is CASSLTGGYGYTF. The CDR3 region has the DNA TGTGCCAGCAGTTTAACAGGCGGGTATGGCTACACCTTC. The chain uses TRBV25-1 and TRBJ1-2, with D tentatively TRBD1 (5 bases). Trimming left V 5 bases short and J 5 bases short, with 12 bases between. Germline CDR1 reads MGHDK; CDR2 reads SYGVNS. The CDR3 loop spans 13 amino acids.

The chain employs TRBV11-1 and TRBJ1-1, with TRBD1 as a possible D gene (5 bases). The V end was cut by 6 bases, the J end by 1 base, with 9 bases between. This CDR3 contains 13 residues. CDR1 and CDR2 from the germline V gene are SGHAT and FQDESV (reference sequence). The CDR3: CASSRDQNTEAFF. The CDR3 region has the DNA TGTGCCAGCAGTCGGGACCAGAACACTGAAGCTTTCTTT.

The chain recombines TRBV6-5 with TRBJ1-5; weak D call: TRBD1 (5 bases). The CDR3 totals 13 residues. Deletions cut 5 bases from V and 3 bases from J, with 8 bases between. Germline CDR1 MNHEY, CDR2 SVGAGI. The CDR3 sequence: CASSTGYNQPQHF. The CDR3 bases are TGTGCCAGCAGTACAGGTTACAATCAGCCCCAGCATTTT.

J is TRBJ2-5 and V is TRBV30; 7 nucleotides agree with TRBD1. Trimming removed 2 bases from V and 7 bases from J; junction bases left unmatched: 10. The CDR3 covers 14 residues. CDR1 is GTSNPN and CDR2 is SVGIG in the germline V gene (reference sequence). The CDR3 region has the DNA TGTGCCTGGAGTTGGGACAGCCTAGGAGTGACCCAGTACTTC. Translating gives CAWSWDSLGVTQYF.

This chain joins TRBV7-2 and TRBJ2-3, with 7 bases identical to TRBD2. In germline, CDR1 is SGHTA, CDR2 FQGNSA. The CDR3 runs to 18 residues. V was pared by 2 bases and J by 1 base, with 12 bases of the junction left unmatched. This CDR3 is CASSLSTFGRGGTDTQYF. CDR3 bases: TGTGCCAGCAGCTTATCGACCTTTGGTCGGGGGGGCACAGATACGCAGTATTTT.

This rearrangement joins TRBV5-6 to TRBJ2-2; TRBD2 matches at 11 bases. V gave up 5 bases and J gave up 9 bases; unmatched junction bases: 6. The CDR3 covers 14 residues. Germline lookup yields CDR1 SGHDT and CDR2 YYEEEE. Here the CDR3 reads CASRDSGGAWELFF. Here the CDR3 DNA reads TGTGCCAGCAGGGATAGCGGGGGGGCATGGGAGCTGTTTTTT.

The rearrangement uses TRBV28 and TRBJ1-2; D is perhaps TRBD1 (5 bases). The ends were cut back, 3 bases at V and 8 bases at J, with 25 bases in the middle. Germline V gene data show CDR1 as MDHEN and CDR2 as SYDVKM. This CDR3 spans 17 amino acids. The CDR3 coding sequence is TGTGCCAGCAGTTTCCCACCCAGCCAGGGTGTTGGCGGCGGCTACACCTTC. It encodes CASSFPPSQGVGGGYTF.

This clone was counted between two and nine times. The same CDR3 also results from other DNA sequences found in this sample. CDR3 in amino acids: CASNPGASYEQYV. The CDR3 DNA sequence: TGTGCCAGCAACCCGGGGGCCTCCTACGAGCAGTACGTC. The chain has TRBV28 and TRBJ2-7; D may correspond to TRBD1 or TRBD2 (6 bases each). The V end was cut by 7 bases, the J end by 0 bases, with 10 bases between. In germline, CDR1 is MDHEN, CDR2 SYDVKM. The CDR3 loop spans 13 amino acids.

This clone was picked up one time. This sequence joins TRBV18 and TRBJ1-1; D not resolved. Germline V lookup: CDR1 KGHSH, CDR2 LQKENI. The V and J ends lost 2 bases and 4 bases respectively, with 8 bases between them. This CDR3 comprises 13 residues. CDR3 nucleotide sequence: TGTGCCAGCTCACCATTGGGTGGCACTGAAGCTTTCTTT. Translation gives CASSPLGGTEAFF.